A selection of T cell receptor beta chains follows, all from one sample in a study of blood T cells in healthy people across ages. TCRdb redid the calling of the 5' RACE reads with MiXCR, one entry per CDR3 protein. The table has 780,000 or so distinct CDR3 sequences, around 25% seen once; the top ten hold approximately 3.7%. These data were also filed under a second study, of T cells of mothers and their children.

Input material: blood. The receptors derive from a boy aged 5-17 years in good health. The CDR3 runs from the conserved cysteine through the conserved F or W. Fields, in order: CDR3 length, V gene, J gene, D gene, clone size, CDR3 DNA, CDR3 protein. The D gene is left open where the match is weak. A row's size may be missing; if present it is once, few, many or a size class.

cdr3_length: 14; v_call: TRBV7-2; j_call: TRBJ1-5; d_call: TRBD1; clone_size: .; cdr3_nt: TGTGCCAGCGCCCTTGCGGGACAGCCCCAGCCCCAGCATTTT; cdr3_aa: CASALAGQPQPQHF
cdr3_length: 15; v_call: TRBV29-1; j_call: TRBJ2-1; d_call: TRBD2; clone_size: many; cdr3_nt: TGCAGCGTTGACGGACTAGCGGGAGGTTACAATGAGCAGTTCTTC; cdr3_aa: CSVDGLAGGYNEQFF
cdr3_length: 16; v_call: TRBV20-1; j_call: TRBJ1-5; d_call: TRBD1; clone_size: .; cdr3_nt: TGCAGTGCAGCCGGACAGGGGGCCACAAGAAATCAGCCCCAGCATTTT; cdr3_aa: CSAAGQGATRNQPQHF
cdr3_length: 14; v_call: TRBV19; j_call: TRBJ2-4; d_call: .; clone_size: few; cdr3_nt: TGTGCCAGTAGTTTGGACGCGGCCAAAAACATTCAGTACTTC; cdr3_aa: CASSLDAAKNIQYF
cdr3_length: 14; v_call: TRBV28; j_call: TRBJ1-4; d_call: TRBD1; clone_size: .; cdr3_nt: TGTGCCAGCAGCACGGACAGGGTGGATGAAAAACTGTTTTTT; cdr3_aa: CASSTDRVDEKLFF
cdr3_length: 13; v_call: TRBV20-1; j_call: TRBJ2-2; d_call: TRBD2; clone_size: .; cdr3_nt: TGCAGTGCGCCCGTAGCGGGAACCGGGGAGCTGTTTTTT; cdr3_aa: CSAPVAGTGELFF
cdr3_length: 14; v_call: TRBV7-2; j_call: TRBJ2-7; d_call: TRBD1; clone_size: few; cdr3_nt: TGTGCCAGCAGTGAGGACAGGGTATACTACGAGCAGTACTTC; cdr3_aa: CASSEDRVYYEQYF
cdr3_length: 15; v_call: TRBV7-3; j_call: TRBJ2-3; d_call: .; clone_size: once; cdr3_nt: TGTGCCAGCAGCTTGGGAGCGGAAATCACAGATACGCAGTATTTT; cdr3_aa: CASSLGAEITDTQYF
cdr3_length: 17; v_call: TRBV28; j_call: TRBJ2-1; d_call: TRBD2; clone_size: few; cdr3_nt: TGTGCCAGCAGTTTCAGCCCTCCGGGACTAGCTGGCAATGAGCAGTTCTTC; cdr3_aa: CASSFSPPGLAGNEQFF
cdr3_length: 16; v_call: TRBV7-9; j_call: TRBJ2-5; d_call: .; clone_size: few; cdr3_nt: TGTGCCAGCAGCCCGCGTAATGGCGGGTTCCAAGAGACCCAGTACTTC; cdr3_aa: CASSPRNGGFQETQYF
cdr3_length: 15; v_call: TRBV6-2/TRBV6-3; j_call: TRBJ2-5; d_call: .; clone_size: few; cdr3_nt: TGTGCCAGCAGTCCATCCGCACAGGACGGGGAGACCCAGTACTTC; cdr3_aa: CASSPSAQDGETQYF
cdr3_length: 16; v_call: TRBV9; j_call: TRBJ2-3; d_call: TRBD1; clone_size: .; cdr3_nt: TGTGCCAGCAGCCTCCGGACAGGGGTCGCAACAGATACGCAGTATTTT; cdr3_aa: CASSLRTGVATDTQYF
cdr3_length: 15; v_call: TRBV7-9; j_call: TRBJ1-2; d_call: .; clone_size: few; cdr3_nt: TGTGCCAGCAGCTTGGGGCAGAACCCTATATACGGCTACACCTTC; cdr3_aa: CASSLGQNPIYGYTF
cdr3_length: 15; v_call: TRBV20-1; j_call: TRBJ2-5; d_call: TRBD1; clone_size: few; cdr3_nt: TGCAGTGCTCCGACAGGGGGCTATTGGGGAGAGACCCAGTACTTC; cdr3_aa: CSAPTGGYWGETQYF
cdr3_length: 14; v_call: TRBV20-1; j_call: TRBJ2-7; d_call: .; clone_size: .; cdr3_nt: TGCAGTGCTAACAGGGGGGGAGTGGGGCACGAGCAGTACTTC; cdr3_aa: CSANRGGVGHEQYF
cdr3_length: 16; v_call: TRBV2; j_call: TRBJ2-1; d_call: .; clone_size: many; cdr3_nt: TGTGCCAGCAGTGAAGCCCTTCCGACAGACAACAATGAGCAGTTCTTC; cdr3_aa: CASSEALPTDNNEQFF
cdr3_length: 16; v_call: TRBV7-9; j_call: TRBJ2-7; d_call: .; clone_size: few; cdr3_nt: TGTGCCAGCAGCACTGAACCCGGGCCCTACGGGTACGAGCAGTACTTC; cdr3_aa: CASSTEPGPYGYEQYF
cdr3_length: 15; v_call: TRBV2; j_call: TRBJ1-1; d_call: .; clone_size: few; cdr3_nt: TGTGCCAGCAGTGAAGACGCGGACAGGAACACTGAAGCTTTCTTT; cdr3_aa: CASSEDADRNTEAFF
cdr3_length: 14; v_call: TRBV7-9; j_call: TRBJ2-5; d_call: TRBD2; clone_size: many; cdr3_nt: TGTGCCAGCAGTTTGGGGGCGGGAGGAGAGACCCAGTACTTC; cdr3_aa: CASSLGAGGETQYF
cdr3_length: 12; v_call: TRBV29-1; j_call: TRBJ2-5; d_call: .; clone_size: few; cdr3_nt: TGCAGCGTAATGGACATCCAAGAGACCCAGTACTTC; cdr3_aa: CSVMDIQETQYF
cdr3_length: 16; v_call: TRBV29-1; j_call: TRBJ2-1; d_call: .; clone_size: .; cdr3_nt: TGCAGCGTGGACAACAGGGTGGGGGGCATTTACAATGAGCAGTTCTTC; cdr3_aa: CSVDNRVGGIYNEQFF
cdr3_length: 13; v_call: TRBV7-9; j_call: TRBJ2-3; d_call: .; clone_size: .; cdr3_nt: TGTGCCAGCAAAACGGGAGCTGCAGATACGCAGTATTTT; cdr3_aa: CASKTGAADTQYF
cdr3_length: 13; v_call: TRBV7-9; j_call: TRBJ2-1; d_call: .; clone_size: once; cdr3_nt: TGTGCCAGCAGCTCCGACTCTTCCAATGAGCAGTTCTTC; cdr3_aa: CASSSDSSNEQFF
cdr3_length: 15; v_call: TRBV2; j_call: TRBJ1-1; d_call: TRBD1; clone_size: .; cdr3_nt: TGTGCCAGCGGGGCAGGGGGGACTTGGAACACTGAAGCTTTCTTT; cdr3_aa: CASGAGGTWNTEAFF
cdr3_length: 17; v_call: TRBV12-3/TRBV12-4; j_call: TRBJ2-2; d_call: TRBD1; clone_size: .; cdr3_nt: TGTGCCAGCAGTTTTATTTCCCCGACAGGGCCTCAACCAGGGCTGTTTTTT; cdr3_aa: CASSFISPTGPQPGLFF
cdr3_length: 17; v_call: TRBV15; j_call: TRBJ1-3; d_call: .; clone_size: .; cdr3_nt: TGTGCCACCAGCAGAGATCCGACAGCCCTAAGGGACAACACCATATATTTT; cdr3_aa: CATSRDPTALRDNTIYF
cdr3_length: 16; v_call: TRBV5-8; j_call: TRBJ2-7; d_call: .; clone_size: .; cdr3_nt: TGTGCCAGCAGCAGGGCGTTCCGGCGGGCCCCCTACGAGCAGTACTTC; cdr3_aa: CASSRAFRRAPYEQYF
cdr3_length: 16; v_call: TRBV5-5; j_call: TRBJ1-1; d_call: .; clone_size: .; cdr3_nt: TGTGCCAGCAGCGCGGGTGACGGAGGGGTGTGGGCTGAAGCTTTCTTT; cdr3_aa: CASSAGDGGVWAEAFF
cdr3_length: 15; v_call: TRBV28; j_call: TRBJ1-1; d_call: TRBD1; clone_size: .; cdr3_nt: TGTGCCAGCAGAGCTCAGACAGGGGCTCAGGGTGAAGCTTTCTTT; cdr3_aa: CASRAQTGAQGEAFF
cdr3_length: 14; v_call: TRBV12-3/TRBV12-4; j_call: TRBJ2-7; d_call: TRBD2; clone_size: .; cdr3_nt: TGTGCCAGCAGTTATAGGGGAGGGGACTACGAGCAGTACTTC; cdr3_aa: CASSYRGGDYEQYF
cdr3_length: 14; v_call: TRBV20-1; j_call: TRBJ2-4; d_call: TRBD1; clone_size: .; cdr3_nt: TGCAGTGCTGGAGGGGGGACAGGGGTAAACATTCAGTACTTC; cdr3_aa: CSAGGGTGVNIQYF
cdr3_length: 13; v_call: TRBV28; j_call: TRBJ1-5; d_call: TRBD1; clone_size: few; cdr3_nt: TGTGCCAGCTACAGGGGTCCGAACCAGCCCCAGCATTTT; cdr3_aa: CASYRGPNQPQHF
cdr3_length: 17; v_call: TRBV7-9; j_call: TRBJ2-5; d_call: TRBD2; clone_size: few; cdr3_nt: TGTGCCAGCAGCTCATCGGGAAGCGGGAGAGGTCGAGAGACCCAGTACTTC; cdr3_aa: CASSSSGSGRGRETQYF
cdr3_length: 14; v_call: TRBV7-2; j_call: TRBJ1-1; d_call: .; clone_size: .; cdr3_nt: TGTGCCAGCAGCTTATGGGGGCTGGTCGCTGAAGCTTTCTTT; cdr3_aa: CASSLWGLVAEAFF
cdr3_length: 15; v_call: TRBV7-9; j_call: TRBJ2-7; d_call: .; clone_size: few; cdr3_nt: TGTGCCAGCGCCGCTTCCCGGGACGAGGCCTACGAGCAGTACTTC; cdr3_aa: CASAASRDEAYEQYF
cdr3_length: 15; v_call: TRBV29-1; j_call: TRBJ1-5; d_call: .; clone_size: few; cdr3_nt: TGCAGCGCCCTGGAGGGGGGTGTTAGCAATCAGCCCCAGCATTTT; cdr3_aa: CSALEGGVSNQPQHF
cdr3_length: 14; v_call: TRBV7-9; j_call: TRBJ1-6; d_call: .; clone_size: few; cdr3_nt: TGTGCCAGCAGCTTTTCGGGGGAATCTTCACCTCTCCACTTT; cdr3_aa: CASSFSGESSPLHF
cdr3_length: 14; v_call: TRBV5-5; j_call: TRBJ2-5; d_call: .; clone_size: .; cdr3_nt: TGTGCCAGCAGCTTGACTAGCAGCGGACGGGCCCAGTACTTC; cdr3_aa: CASSLTSSGRAQYF
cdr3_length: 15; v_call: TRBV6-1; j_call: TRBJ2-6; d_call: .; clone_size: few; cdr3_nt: TGTGCCAGCAGTGTTACTAGCTCTGGGGCCAACGTCCTGACTTTC; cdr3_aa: CASSVTSSGANVLTF
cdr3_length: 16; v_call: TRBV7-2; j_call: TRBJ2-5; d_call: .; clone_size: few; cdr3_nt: TGTGCCAGCAGCCTACTTCCCGGGACTCTCCAAGAGACCCAGTACTTC; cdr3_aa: CASSLLPGTLQETQYF
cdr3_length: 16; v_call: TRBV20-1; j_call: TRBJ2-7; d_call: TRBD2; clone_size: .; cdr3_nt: TGCAGTGCTAGAGGGACTAGCGGGAATTTTGGCTACGAGCAGTACTTC; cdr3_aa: CSARGTSGNFGYEQYF
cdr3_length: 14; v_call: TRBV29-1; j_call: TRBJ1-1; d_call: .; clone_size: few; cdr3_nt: TGCAGCGTTGAACACAGGGATGGGGGGGCTGAAGCTTTCTTT; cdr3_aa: CSVEHRDGGAEAFF